These T cell receptor beta chains were read from a single sample in a study of blood T cell dynamics during melanoma immunotherapy. Assay used: immunoSEQ multiplex PCR; TCRdb lists only in-frame clones, some missing. This repertoire shows 15,000 to 20,000 clones, 85% to 95% found once; its top ten account for around 0.2%. The sample in question was effector memory CD8+ T cells from blood, obtained from a patient treated with checkpoint blockade. These receptors originate from a human donor with melanoma. Both conserved end residues are part of each CDR3. A D gene is named only where the DNA matches it firmly. Size tells how often a clone was seen (once, few, many) or the class of an expanded clone, and some rows leave it out.

TRBV12-5	.	once	TRBJ2-1	CASGMTSSSYNEQFF
TRBV14	.	.	TRBJ1-1	CASSQGSREAFF
TRBV7-3	.	once	TRBJ2-7	CASSPHEGYEQYF
TRBV29-1	.	.	TRBJ2-1	CSVEGVKNEQFF
TRBV7-4	TRBD2	.	TRBJ2-1	CASSLSGRADEQFF
TRBV11-1	TRBD2	once	TRBJ2-1	CASSLAGGPSDEQFF
TRBV2	.	.	TRBJ2-5	CAPGGGLLETQYF
TRBV9	TRBD1	.	TRBJ1-6	CASSLGQGLNSPLHF
TRBV29-1	TRBD1	.	TRBJ2-1	CSVEGQGVTYNEQFF
TRBV9	.	.	TRBJ1-1	CASGRVTEAFF
TRBV29-1	.	.	TRBJ2-2	CSVEELAGPGELFF
TRBV11-1	.	.	TRBJ2-1	CASSFADEQFF
TRBV29-1	.	once	TRBJ2-1	CSVEALGQNYNEQFF
TRBV7-8	.	.	TRBJ2-3	CASSSGGRGDTQYF
TRBV7-9	.	.	TRBJ2-4	CASSLGGGGNIQYF
TRBV4-1	.	.	TRBJ2-7	CASSPHSVGDEQYF
TRBV6-1	TRBD1	.	TRBJ2-1	CASSARTGGFYNEQFF
TRBV7-6	TRBD2	.	TRBJ2-7	CASSLSVPAGEWYEQYF
TRBV9	TRBD2	.	TRBJ2-1	CASSVGLAGGSSSYNEQFF
TRBV28	.	.	TRBJ2-7	CASSPQGWSEQYF
TRBV5-1	.	.	TRBJ1-2	CASSINNAPGAAGGYTF
TRBV4-1	.	.	TRBJ2-7	CASSQDQSGYEQYF
TRBV19	.	.	TRBJ2-5	CASSPGDTGPGTQYF
TRBV5-1	TRBD2	.	TRBJ2-2	CASSLGLAGGTGELFF
TRBV27	.	.	TRBJ2-5	CASSRGITQYF
TRBV19	.	few	TRBJ1-1	CASSGQGISEAFF
TRBV28	TRBD1	.	TRBJ2-1	CASSLAGTGSFNEQFF
TRBV27	.	.	TRBJ2-3	CASSSGGTQYF
TRBV9	TRBD1	.	TRBJ2-7	CASSVGTGAYEQYF
TRBV7-8	.	.	TRBJ2-2	CASSLEGPTGELFF
TRBV7-8	.	.	TRBJ2-2	CASSLEGSDTGELFF
TRBV6-5	.	.	TRBJ1-1	CASTRGNTEAFF